The source of this T cell receptor beta chain is a study of T-cell reconstitution after alpha-beta-depleted transplantation in children (dated by TCRdb to about 2016). Regarding the research as a whole: Using TCR repertoire profiling, the study quantitatively followed how T-cell immune reconstitution unfolded in children after TCRalphabeta/CD19-depleted allogeneic hematopoietic cell transplantation.

From a lookup of the germline V gene, CDR1 and CDR2 are MGHRA and YSYEKL. Trimming accounts for 4 bases at V and 3 bases at J, while the number of junction bases matched to no gene is 2. The CDR3 covers 14 residues, taking in both the cysteine and the phenylalanine. Only CDR3 DNA is held: 42 bases, read in frame from base 1. The receptor library was made with PCR. Sequencing relied on an Illumina HiSeq 2500. To normalize quantification of the TCRbeta repertoire, the TCR libraries were built with molecular barcoding that relied on unique molecular identifiers. TCRdb applied fastp at Q25 and MiXCR to the public reads, then kept only in-frame beta chains. Entries are consolidated by CDR3 protein sequence, retaining the most common genes and DNA. The sample table contains some 550,000 distinct CDR3 sequences; only one count was recorded for around 19% of them. 3% to 3.5% of the sample comes from the top ten.

This clonotype has a handful of counts. Its antigen is currently not known. Per-nucleotide qualities are absent, and no much larger clonotype sits a single base away. Recombination joined TRBV4-1 with TRBJ1-2, and TRBD1 matches 10 of the central bases. This receptor was obtained from a human donor who donated a stem cell graft to a child with acute lymphoblastic leukemia. The material was PBMCs from the stem cell graft donor, obtained from the stem cell graft. The base sequence is TGCGCCAGCAGCCTGGACAGGGGGGACTATGGCTACACCTTC. It codes for CASSLDRGDYGYTF.